What follows describes a single TCR beta chain. The antigen is not known. This record belongs to a study of T-cell reconstitution after alpha-beta-depleted transplantation in children. Preparation of the TCRbeta library was carried out with unique molecular identifiers. Each CDR3 protein is one row after TCRdb ran MiXCR on the PCR reads. Of roughly 310,000 distinct CDR3 sequences detected, approximately 23% appear once; the ten largest clones hold roughly 9.8%. This CDR3 has 13 amino acids. Trimming cost V 6 bases and J 6 bases; bases outside gene matches: 5. Study outcomes and limitations: Some patients showed high day-60 TCRbeta diversity, which derived from surviving recipient T cells and thymic progenitors. By one year post-transplant, T-cell counts and diversity largely arose from T cells that were newly produced. Reports say that about two months after transplant, the alpha-beta T cells came out of several hundred graft clones that had expanded.

The chain carries TRBV12-3 or TRBV12-4 and TRBJ1-5; 7 bases map to TRBD1. Sequencing used PBMCs, mostly from graft donor cells, obtained 180 days after TCRalphabeta/CD19-depleted stem cell transplant. The sequence was collected from a male patient under 18 who had a stem cell transplant for acute lymphoblastic leukemia, so the T cells may come from the graft donor. CDR3 in amino acids: CASRPTGVQPQHF. In DNA form, the CDR3 reads TGTGCCAGCAGGCCTACAGGGGTTCAGCCCCAGCATTTT.